What follows are 31 T cell receptor beta chains derived from one specimen sequenced in a study of read filtering for tumor transcriptome and immune sequencing. The library was built from about 400 ng RNA with molecular barcoded adaptors for alpha/delta and beta/gamma chains. TCRdb analysed the reads with MiXCR anew, one entry per CDR3 protein. This sample has tens of thousands of distinct CDR3 sequences; 20% to 25% occur once, and the top ten carry more than 9.5%. Sequencing input: a population of CD138-negative cells sorted from bone marrow. The receptors shown here come from a donor over 35 with multiple myeloma.

This clonotype has at least ten counts. The V call is TRBV5-1, the J call TRBJ2-1; D call uncertain. With 0 bases removed from V and 3 bases from J, the gap between germline ends came to 10 bases. CDR1 SGHRS and CDR2 YFSETQ come from the germline V gene. The CDR3 length is 15 residues. The CDR3 here is CASSLAPGDYNEQFF. For the CDR3, the DNA is TGCGCCAGCAGCTTGGCCCCTGGGGACTACAATGAGCAGTTCTTC.

By frequency in the sample, this clonotype is medium-sized (0.01 to 0.1%). The CDR3 sequence is CASSPQRGGTFHEQFF. As DNA, the CDR3 is TGTGCCAGCTCACCTCAGCGGGGGGGCACCTTCCATGAGCAGTTCTTC. The rearrangement uses TRBV18 and TRBJ2-1, with 10 bases lining up with TRBD2. The germline CDR1 and CDR2 sequences are KGHSH and LQKENI. CDR3 length: 16 amino acids. J lost 8 bases, V lost 3 bases, and 10 bases had no gene match.

This clonotype was seen ten or more times. V gene TRBV25-1 combines with J gene TRBJ2-2; D gene unclear. Deletions cut 6 bases from V and 1 base from J, with 6 bases between. Germline CDR1 is MGHDK and CDR2 is SYGVNS. The CDR3 is 13 residues long. CDR3 sequence: CASRQQNTGELFF. Here the CDR3 DNA reads TGTGCCAGCAGACAGCAGAACACCGGGGAGCTGTTTTTT.

This clonotype was seen many times. The chain combines TRBV27 with TRBJ2-3, with no clear D. The V gene lost 5 bases and the J gene lost 5 bases, with 14 bases spanning the gap. The CDR3 covers 14 residues. The germline CDR1 and CDR2 sequences are MNHEY and SMNVEV (reference sequence). The CDR3 DNA follows: TGTGCCAGCAGTCTCCGACCCTCAGGAGATACGCAGTATTTT. This codes for CASSLRPSGDTQYF.

This clonotype was found many times. The J gene is TRBJ2-2, the V gene TRBV24-1; 7 bases are a match to TRBD1. After removal of 2 bases from V and 2 bases from J, the junction contained 4 bases not matched to a gene. Germline CDR1 and CDR2: KGHDR and SFDVKD. The CDR3 consists of 16 residues. The chain's CDR3 is CATSDSDRTNTGELFF. CDR3 coding DNA: TGTGCCACCAGTGATTCGGACAGGACTAACACCGGGGAGCTGTTTTTT.

This clonotype came up many times. The chain links TRBV2 to TRBJ1-6; D remains unclear. CDR3 length: 17 amino acids. Germline V gives CDR1 SNHLY, CDR2 FYNNEI. Trimming cost V 3 bases and J 0 bases, with 12 bases left between them. Written as DNA, the CDR3 is TGTGCCAGCAGTGACTTCGGCGCTATCTCCTATAATTCACCCCTCCACTTT. Protein: CASSDFGAISYNSPLHF.

This clonotype has just a few counts. One base away lies a much larger clone, so this may be a sequencing read error. The chain has TRBV2 and TRBJ1-1; D is undetermined. The V end was cut by 6 bases, the J end by 4 bases, with 18 bases between. This CDR3 comprises 15 residues. Germline loops: CDR1 SNHLY, CDR2 FYNNEI. As DNA, the CDR3 is TGTGCCAGCAGCGGCGTGTGGGGATTAGTCACTGAAGCTTTCTTT. Protein: CASSGVWGLVTEAFF.

This clonotype was counted a single time. This is likely a read error, given that the CDR3 carries no conserved phenylalanine or tryptophan at its end. The chain employs TRBV10-3 and TRBJ1-5; 10 bases agree with TRBD1. CDR3 length: 16 amino acids. Unmatched junction bases numbered 5, after V lost 2 bases and J lost 4 bases. CDR1 is ENHRY and CDR2 is SYGVKD in the germline V gene. The DNA of the CDR3 is TGTGCCATCAGTGAGCCCCGGGACAGGGGAAATCAGCCCCAGCATGTT. As protein: CAISEPRDRGNQPQHV.

This clonotype was picked up many times. The chain combines TRBV5-6 with TRBJ1-2; D is unresolved. The CDR3 consists of 13 residues. Germline CDR1 is SGHDT and CDR2 is YYEEEE. V lost 0 bases, J lost 2 bases, and 5 bases lay in between. The CDR3 region is CASSLAQNYGYTF. CDR3 nucleotide sequence: TGTGCCAGCAGCTTGGCCCAGAACTATGGCTACACCTTC.

This clonotype was detected ten times or more. V gene TRBV29-1 combines with J gene TRBJ2-5; a weak D match, TRBD1 (7 bases). Looked up from germline, CDR1 is SQVTM and CDR2 is ANQGSEA. This CDR3 contains 13 residues. The ends were cut back, 3 bases at V and 4 bases at J, with 12 bases in the middle. The CDR3 region is CSVEKQGGETQYF. The CDR3, as DNA: TGCAGCGTTGAGAAGCAGGGGGGAGAGACCCAGTACTTC.

This sequence joins TRBV12-3 or TRBV12-4 and TRBJ2-5; TRBD2 agrees at 8 bases. The CDR3 is 14 residues long. Unmatched junction bases numbered 3, after V lost 3 bases and J lost 3 bases. CDR3 protein: CASSFGGGKETQYF. In DNA, the CDR3 is TGTGCCAGCAGTTTTGGCGGGGGGAAAGAGACCCAGTACTTC.

The chain recombines TRBV24-1 with TRBJ1-5; D not resolved. CDR3 length: 14 residues. Germline values: CDR1 KGHDR, CDR2 SFDVKD. Trimming shortened V by 3 bases and J by 2 bases, and 7 bases separated the two germline ends. In DNA, the CDR3 is TGTGCCACCAGTGATCCCAGTGGCAATCAGCCCCAGCATTTT. Its translation: CATSDPSGNQPQHF.

Comments on this clonotype: The junction departs from germline at one end; a sequencing error may be responsible. J is TRBJ2-2 and V is TRBV29-1, with D perhaps matching TRBD1 (5 bases). This CDR3 is built from 13 residues. Germline values: CDR1 SQVTM, CDR2 ANQGSEA. The CDR3 region is CSVTSLDTRELFF. The CDR3 DNA sequence: TGCAGCGTCACGTCCCTGGACACCAGGGAGCTGTTTTTT.

This clonotype is termed medium-sized (0.01 to 0.1%). This chain joins TRBV28 and TRBJ2-1, with D perhaps given as TRBD1 or TRBD2 (5 bases each). CDR1 is MDHEN and CDR2 is SYDVKM in the germline V gene. The V and J ends lost 1 base and 6 bases respectively, with 10 bases between them. The CDR3 spans 14 residues. The CDR3 reads CASSLSAGTNEQFF. The CDR3 DNA is TGTGCCAGCAGTTTATCCGCAGGGACCAATGAGCAGTTCTTC. Drawing the rest from reference TRBV28 and TRBJ2-1, the complete variable domain is DVKVTQSSRYLVKRTGEKVFLECVQDMDHENMFWYRQDPGLGLRLIYFSYDVKMKEKGDIPEGYSVSREKKERFSLILESASTNQTSMYLCASSLSAGTNEQFFGPGTRLTVL.

Many counts were recorded for this clonotype. The chain is built from TRBV20-1 and TRBJ2-5; D perhaps matches TRBD2 (6 bases). Germline CDR1 is DFQATT and CDR2 is SNEGSKA (reference sequence). Trimming removed 4 bases at V and 2 bases at J, with 14 bases between. The CDR3 is 14 amino acids. The CDR3: CSANPGLSQETQYF. CDR3 DNA: TGCAGTGCTAACCCGGGACTGTCACAAGAGACCCAGTACTTC.

This clonotype was observed a handful of times. CDR3 loop: CAISEGLAGGQETQYF. CDR3 sequence (DNA): TGTGCCATCAGTGAAGGACTAGCGGGGGGCCAAGAGACCCAGTACTTC. The chain is built from TRBV10-3 and TRBJ2-5; 14 bases are a match to TRBD2. This CDR3 contains 16 residues. Trimming at V came to 3 bases and at J to 1 base, leaving 1 base not matched to a gene. From germline, CDR1 is ENHRY and CDR2 SYGVKD.

Note on this clonotype: A clone one base away is much larger, so this may be a read error. V gene TRBV6-1 combines with J gene TRBJ2-5; the D is unclear. CDR3 length equals 13 residues. Trimming took 4 bases from V and 7 from J, leaving 13 bases between them. Germline CDR1 reads MNHNS; CDR2 reads SASEGT. CDR3: CASSAGRLGTQYF. The DNA of the CDR3 is TGTGCCAGCAGTGCCGGCAGGTTGGGGACCCAGTACTTC.

This clonotype was seen ten or more times. Written as DNA, the CDR3 is TGTGCCAGCGGAGGGGGGAATCAGCCCCAGCATTTT. Its translation: CASGGGNQPQHF. V and J are TRBV2 and TRBJ1-5, with D possibly being TRBD1 (6 bases). The V gene lost 8 bases and the J gene lost 4 bases, with 9 bases spanning the gap. The V gene's germline CDR1 is SNHLY and CDR2 FYNNEI. CDR3 length: 12 amino acids.

This clonotype was seen repeatedly, ten times or more. The CDR3 loop is CSGVRGTEAFF. The CDR3 nucleotides are TGCAGCGGTGTTCGGGGGACTGAAGCTTTCTTT. The V call is TRBV29-1, the J call TRBJ1-1, with a possible D match to TRBD1 (5 bases). The V gene lost 7 bases and the J gene lost 5 bases, with 11 bases spanning the gap. CDR1 is SQVTM and CDR2 is ANQGSEA in the germline V gene. The length of the CDR3 is 11 residues.

This clonotype was counted at least ten times. The chain links TRBV5-1 to TRBJ2-5, with D perhaps TRBD2 (6 bases). Trimming pared 2 bases from V and 3 bases from J, leaving 14 bases between. Germline V CDR1 and CDR2: SGHRS, YFSETQ. The CDR3 length is 15 residues. CDR3 region: CASSFQARGEETQYF. The CDR3 coding sequence is TGCGCCAGCAGCTTCCAGGCGCGGGGAGAAGAGACCCAGTACTTC. Together with reference TRBV5-1 and TRBJ2-5, the CDR3 gives the full variable domain: KAGVTQTPRYLIKTRGQQVTLSCSPISGHRSVSWYQQTPGQGLQFLFEYFSETQRNKGNFPGRFSGRQFSNSRSEMNVSTLELGDSALYLCASSFQARGEETQYFGPGTRLLVL.

This clonotype was seen many times. V gene TRBV28 combines with J gene TRBJ1-1; no reliable D call. From germline, CDR1 is MDHEN and CDR2 SYDVKM. V was clipped by 5 bases and J by 1 base, with 14 bases between them. The CDR3 length is 15 residues. The chain's CDR3 is CASSLRHLPNTEAFF. The CDR3 DNA is TGTGCCAGCAGTCTACGTCACCTCCCGAACACTGAAGCTTTCTTT.

The genes are TRBV5-1 and TRBJ2-5, with 8 bases that match TRBD1. This CDR3 contains 13 residues. The germline gives CDR1 SGHRS, CDR2 YFSETQ. Germline trimming cut 3 bases from V and 5 bases from J; bases unmatched to any gene: 3. CDR3 nucleotides: TGCGCCAGCAGCTCACAGGGGGAGGAGACCCAGTACTTC. Its protein product is CASSSQGEETQYF.

This clonotype occurred many times. The chain joins TRBV5-1 to TRBJ2-3, with 8 positions matching TRBD1. Germline CDR1 is SGHRS and CDR2 is YFSETQ. CDR3 size: 15 residues. V gave up 0 bases and J gave up 5 bases; unmatched junction bases: 5. This CDR3 is CASSLGGQGRDTQYF. In nucleotides, the CDR3 is TGCGCCAGCAGCTTGGGAGGACAGGGAAGAGATACGCAGTATTTT.

This clonotype was seen at least ten times. V is TRBV4-1 and J is TRBJ2-7; D might be TRBD2 (6 bases). The CDR3 is 17 amino acids. Per the germline V gene, CDR1 is MGHRA and CDR2 is YSYEKL. The V end lost 2 bases, the J end lost 1 base, and 18 bases lay between the germline ends. The CDR3 bases are TGCGCCAGCAGCCAATACCCCACGGGGACTCCGTCCTACGAGCAGTACTTC. Its protein is CASSQYPTGTPSYEQYF.

By sample fraction, this clonotype is medium-sized. The chain joins TRBV11-3 to TRBJ2-2; D unclear. Deletions cut 2 bases from V and 4 bases from J, with 5 bases between. The CDR3 spans 13 residues. Germline-derived CDR1 and CDR2 are SGHNT and YENEEA. The CDR3 loop reads CASSLPGTGELFF. The DNA of the CDR3 is TGTGCCAGCAGCTTACCGGGCACCGGGGAGCTGTTTTTT.

In this sample, this clonotype turned up many times. The rearrangement links TRBV27 to TRBJ2-5; 7 nucleotides line up with TRBD2. CDR1 is MNHEY, CDR2 SMNVEV, per germline (reference sequence). V lost 3 bases and J lost 7; bases outside the gene matches: 5. The CDR3 is 13 residues long. The CDR3 DNA follows: TGTGCCAGCAGTTTGCAGCGGGGATTGACCCAGTACTTC. This gives the protein CASSLQRGLTQYF.

V is TRBV20-1 and J is TRBJ1-5, with D possibly TRBD1 on 6 matching bases. The CDR3 spans 13 residues. V dropped 6 bases and J dropped 3 bases, with 12 bases sitting between them. CDR1 is DFQATT, CDR2 SNEGSKA, per germline (reference sequence). The CDR3 sequence: CSACRGNNQPQHF. The DNA for the CDR3 is TGCAGTGCCTGCAGGGGAAACAATCAGCCCCAGCATTTT.

As regards this clonotype: The conserved final phenylalanine or tryptophan is absent from the CDR3, which likely points to a read error. The V call is TRBV20-1, the J call TRBJ1-1; no reliable D call. The CDR3 has 12 residues. Germline V gene sequence: CDR1 DFQATT, CDR2 SNEGSKA (reference sequence). V lost 2 bases and J 7 bases, leaving 11 bases between the germline ends. The CDR3 bases are TGCAGTGCTAGAACTCGTAAAGTTGAAGCTTTCTCT. Its protein product is CSARTRKVEAFS.

The chain links TRBV28 to TRBJ2-7; 7 bases are a match to TRBD2. CDR1 MDHEN and CDR2 SYDVKM come from the germline V gene. The CDR3 has 12 amino acids. The trim removed 8 bases at V and 3 bases at J, leaving 4 bases unmatched. The CDR3 DNA reads as TGTGCCAGCGGCCTAGCGGTCTACGAGCAGTACTTC. Protein product: CASGLAVYEQYF.

This clonotype has at least ten counts. V usage is TRBV9 and J usage is TRBJ2-3, with D unresolved. V lost 0 bases, J lost 2 bases, and 7 bases lay in between. The CDR3 extends over 14 amino acids. CDR1 is SGDLS, CDR2 YYNGEE, per germline. The CDR3 coding sequence is TGTGCCAGCAGCGTAGGCCCAAACACAGATACGCAGTATTTT. Residues: CASSVGPNTDTQYF. Combining the CDR3 with reference TRBV9 and TRBJ2-3 gives the whole variable domain DSGVTQTPKHLITATGQRVTLRCSPRSGDLSVYWYQQSLDQGLQFLIQYYNGEERAKGNILERFSAQQFPDLHSELNLSSLELGDSALYFCASSVGPNTDTQYFGPGTRLTVL.

Details on this clonotype: A read error is possible here, since a much larger clone lies one base away. The V call is TRBV9, the J call TRBJ1-4, with D maybe TRBD1 (6 bases). Germline V gives CDR1 SGDLS, CDR2 YYNGEE. CDR3 length equals 16 residues. V lost 0 bases to trimming and J lost 8 bases, with 17 bases between them. In nucleotides, the CDR3 is TGTGCCAGCAGCGTAGGAACCGTACAGGGTCGGGAAAAACTGTTTTTT. Translated, it gives CASSVGTVQGREKLFF.